One sample yielded the 14 T cell receptor beta chains listed below, sequenced in a study of response to subunit inactivated influenza vaccine (dated by TCRdb to 2017 to 2018). The method behind the library was RT-PCR. Sequencing took place on an Illumina HiSeq 2500. TCRdb ran its own pipeline on the public reads, namely fastp trimming at Q25 and MiXCR clone calling, and kept in-frame beta chains. Rows with a matching CDR3 protein are joined into one entry that keeps the most common DNA and genes. This sample comprises roughly 500,000 distinct CDR3 sequences, 16% of them detected only once. The ten largest clones represent approximately 3% of the sample. The material was CD4+ T cells sorted from PBMCs, obtained approximately 25 months after vaccination. All receptors derive from a man between 50 and 75 years old who received an inactivated influenza vaccine. Donor details come from another sample of the same person, matched by shared clones.

This clonotype occurred a few times. This chain uses TRBV5-1 with TRBJ2-3, with D hard to call. The V and J ends lost 4 bases and 1 base respectively, with 13 bases between them. CDR1 SGHRS and CDR2 YFSETQ come from the germline V gene. The CDR3 has 15 residues. The CDR3 DNA reads TGCGCCAGCAGCATTGAATTTTTTGGCACAGATACGCAGTATTTT. It encodes CASSIEFFGTDTQYF.

CDR3 in amino acids: CATREDPNTGELFF. DNA for the CDR3: TGTGCCACGAGGGAGGACCCGAACACCGGGGAGCTGTTTTTT. This rearrangement joins TRBV15 to TRBJ2-2, with a weak D call TRBD2 (6 bases). CDR1 LNHNV and CDR2 YYDKDF come from the germline V gene (reference sequence). CDR3 length: 14 amino acids. Trimming pared 9 bases from V and 0 bases from J, leaving 11 bases between. The full variable domain, rest sourced from reference TRBV15 and TRBJ2-2, is DAMVIQNPRYQVTQFGKPVTLSCSQTLNHNVMYWYQQKSSQAPKLLFHYYDKDFNNEADTPDNFQSRRPNTSFCFLDIRSPGLGDTAMYLCATREDPNTGELFFGEGSRLTVL.

This clonotype was seen a handful of times. V and J are TRBV5-6 and TRBJ1-4; TRBD1 matches 9 bases. The CDR3 length is 15 residues. Trimming at V came to 4 bases and at J to 6 bases, leaving 7 bases not matched to a gene. Per the germline V gene, CDR1 is SGHDT and CDR2 is YYEEEE. The CDR3 reads CASSPKGQGDEKLFF. DNA for the CDR3: TGTGCCAGCAGCCCGAAGGGACAGGGCGATGAAAAACTGTTTTTT.

This chain joins TRBV3-1 and TRBJ2-5, with TRBD2 identical over 8 bases. The V and J ends lost 5 bases and 5 bases, in that order; junction bases with no gene match: 7. This CDR3 is 14 amino acids long. In germline, CDR1 is LGHDT, CDR2 YNNKEL (reference sequence). CDR3 sequence (DNA): TGTGCCAGCAGCTCTAGCGGGTCAGTTGAGACCCAGTACTTC. Its translation is CASSSSGSVETQYF.

V is TRBV6-2 or TRBV6-3 and J is TRBJ2-6; D unresolved. Trimming stripped 2 bases from V and 0 bases from J, with 8 bases between. The CDR3 has 16 residues. Germline V gene sequence: CDR1 MNHEY, CDR2 SVGEGT. For the CDR3, the DNA is TGTGCCAGCAGTTACACCAAGAGCTCTGGGGCCAACGTCCTGACTTTC. Its translation: CASSYTKSSGANVLTF.

In nucleotides, the CDR3 is TGTGCCAGCAGCTTAGTCAGGGGGATAGGGGCCAACGTCCTGACTTTC. Residues: CASSLVRGIGANVLTF. This chain connects TRBV7-2 to TRBJ2-6, with TRBD1 matching 7 bases. CDR3 length: 16 amino acids. Germline CDR1 is SGHTA and CDR2 is FQGNSA. The V segment lost 1 base and the J segment 4 bases; nucleotides outside the gene matches: 4.

This clonotype was detected ten times or more. The CDR3 region is CSARDVSEQSNTGELFF. DNA of the CDR3: TGCAGTGCTAGAGATGTTAGCGAGCAGTCGAACACCGGGGAGCTGTTTTTT. The V gene is TRBV20-1, the J gene TRBJ2-2, with D possibly TRBD2 on 5 matching bases. The CDR3 consists of 17 residues. V dropped 0 bases and J dropped 0 bases, with 14 bases sitting between them. CDR1 and CDR2 from the germline V gene are DFQATT and SNEGSKA (reference sequence).

This clonotype occurred a few times. The gene calls are TRBV21-1 and TRBJ2-1; the D call of TRBD1 is as the table states it, not checked on the DNA. TRBV21-1 is classified as a pseudogene. The CDR3 runs 13 residues. CDR3 DNA sequence: TGTGCCAGCAGCAAAGAGCCCAGGGCTGAGCAGTTCTTC. This translates into CASSKEPRAEQFF.

Only a few counts were recorded for this clonotype. This sequence joins TRBV10-3 and TRBJ2-3; 11 positions agree with TRBD1. This CDR3 is built from 15 residues. Germline lookup yields CDR1 ENHRY and CDR2 SYGVKD. V lost 4 bases, J lost 1 base, and 1 base stayed unmatched. CDR3 protein: CAISGGQGGTDTQYF. CDR3 in DNA: TGTGCCATCAGTGGGGGACAGGGGGGCACAGATACGCAGTATTTT.

This clonotype was seen a handful of times. This chain links TRBV20-1 with TRBJ2-1; D is unresolved. This CDR3 has 11 amino acids. Germline CDR1 and CDR2: DFQATT and SNEGSKA (reference sequence). Trimming cost V 7 bases and J 0 bases, with 4 bases left between them. The DNA of the CDR3 is TGCAGTGGGAGCTCCTACAATGAGCAGTTCTTC. This sequence encodes CSGSSYNEQFF.

This rearrangement joins TRBV29-1 to TRBJ2-7; D not resolved. The CDR3 spans 13 residues. Germline-derived CDR1 and CDR2 are SQVTM and ANQGSEA. With 8 bases removed from V and 2 bases from J, the gap between germline ends came to 16 bases. The CDR3 nucleotides read TGCAGCCCTCCCGGTGGGGAACCCTACGAGCAGTACTTC. Translating gives CSPPGGEPYEQYF.

This clonotype was counted between two and nine times. The rearrangement uses TRBV28 and TRBJ2-1, with 7 bases lining up with TRBD2. CDR3 length: 13 amino acids. The germline V gene has CDR1 MDHEN and CDR2 SYDVKM. Losses at the gene ends were 8 bases for V and 9 bases for J; bases not matched to a gene: 10. CDR3 bases: TGTGCCAGCGAGGGACTAATCCCCTCTGAGCAGTTCTTC. Protein sequence: CASEGLIPSEQFF.

This chain uses TRBV3-1 with TRBJ2-7; TRBD2 aligns across 9 bases. Germline CDR1 LGHDT, CDR2 YNNKEL (reference sequence). The CDR3 sequence is 15 residues long. J was trimmed by 7 bases and V by 4 bases; bases with no gene match: 11. The CDR3 here is CASSPGTSRGREQYF. Here the CDR3 DNA reads TGTGCCAGCAGCCCAGGGACTAGCCGGGGGAGAGAGCAGTACTTC.

This clonotype occurred a few times. CDR3 bases: TGTGCCAGCAGAGCCGGGACTAGCGGGAGGACCTACAATGAGCAGTTCTTC. Its protein product is CASRAGTSGRTYNEQFF. The chain joins TRBV5-6 to TRBJ2-1; 15 bases line up with TRBD2. The germline V gene encodes CDR1 SGHDT and CDR2 YYEEEE. The CDR3 is 17 residues long. V dropped 5 bases and J dropped 2; count of bases not matched to a gene: 5.